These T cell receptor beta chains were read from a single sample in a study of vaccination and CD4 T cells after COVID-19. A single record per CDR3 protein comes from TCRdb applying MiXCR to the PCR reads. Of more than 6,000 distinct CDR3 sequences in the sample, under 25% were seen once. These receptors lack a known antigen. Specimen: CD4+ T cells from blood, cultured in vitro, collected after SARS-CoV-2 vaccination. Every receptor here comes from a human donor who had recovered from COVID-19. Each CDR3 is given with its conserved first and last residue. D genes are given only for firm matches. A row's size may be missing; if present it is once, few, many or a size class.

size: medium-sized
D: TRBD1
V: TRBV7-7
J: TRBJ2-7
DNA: TGTGCTAGCAGCCTGGACAGGGAGTCCGAGCAGTACTTC
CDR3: CASSLDRESEQYF

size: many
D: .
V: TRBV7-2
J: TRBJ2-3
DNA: TGTGCCAGTAGCATTAGGTGGGCCACAGCAGATACGCAGTATTTT
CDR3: CASSIRWATADTQYF

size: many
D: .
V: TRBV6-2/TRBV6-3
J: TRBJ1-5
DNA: TGTGCCAGCAGTTTACAGGGAGATCAGCCCCAGCATTTT
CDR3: CASSLQGDQPQHF

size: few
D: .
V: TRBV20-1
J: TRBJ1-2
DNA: TGCAGTGCTAGAGCTTGGACAGCTAACTATGGCTACACCTTC
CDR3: CSARAWTANYGYTF

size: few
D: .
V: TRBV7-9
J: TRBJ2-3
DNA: TGTGCCAGCAGCCTCGGACAGAGCACAGATACGCAGTATTTT
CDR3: CASSLGQSTDTQYF

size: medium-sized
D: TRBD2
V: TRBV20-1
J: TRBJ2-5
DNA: TGCAGCGGGACTAGCGGGACCAAAGAGACCCAGTACTTC
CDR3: CSGTSGTKETQYF

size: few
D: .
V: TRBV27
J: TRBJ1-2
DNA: TGTGCCAGCAGTTTATACGGGGCCCTTAGCTATGGCTACACCTTC
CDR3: CASSLYGALSYGYTF

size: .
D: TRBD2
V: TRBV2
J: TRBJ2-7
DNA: TGTGCCAGCAGTTTCGCGGGGGATCTCTACGAGCAGTACTTC
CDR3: CASSFAGDLYEQYF

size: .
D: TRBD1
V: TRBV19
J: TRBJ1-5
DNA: TGTGCCAGTAGTATGGACAGGGGAGCTAGCAATCAGCCCCAGCATTTT
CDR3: CASSMDRGASNQPQHF

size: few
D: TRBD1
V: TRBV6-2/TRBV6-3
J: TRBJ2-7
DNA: TGTGCCAGCAGGGACAGGGTTATCTACGAGCAGTACTTC
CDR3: CASRDRVIYEQYF

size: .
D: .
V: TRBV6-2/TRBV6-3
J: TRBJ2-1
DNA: TGTGCCAGCAGACACGGGGGCAATGAGCAGTTCTTC
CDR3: CASRHGGNEQFF

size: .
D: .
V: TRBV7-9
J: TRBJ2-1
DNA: TGTGCCAGCAGCTTCCCAAGCTCCTACAATGAGCAGTTCTTC
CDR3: CASSFPSSYNEQFF

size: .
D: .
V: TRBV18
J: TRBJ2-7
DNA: TGTGCCAGCTCACCTCCGGGCCAGGCCTACGAGCAGTACTTC
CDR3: CASSPPGQAYEQYF

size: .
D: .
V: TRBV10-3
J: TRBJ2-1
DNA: TGTGCCATCAGTGAGGGACGGGGCCCAGTAGACAATGAGCAGTTCTTC
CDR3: CAISEGRGPVDNEQFF

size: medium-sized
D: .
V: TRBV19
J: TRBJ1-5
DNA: TGTGCCAGTAGAACAGGGAACCAGCCCCAGCATTTT
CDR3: CASRTGNQPQHF

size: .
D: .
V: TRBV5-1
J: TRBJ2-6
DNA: TGCGCCAGCAGCCGGGATCGGGTCTCTGGGGCCAACGTCCTGACTTTC
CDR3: CASSRDRVSGANVLTF

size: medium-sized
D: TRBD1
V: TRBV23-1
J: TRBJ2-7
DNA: TGCGCCAGCAGACTGGGACAGGAGAGCTCCTACGAGCAGTACTTC
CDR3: CASRLGQESSYEQYF

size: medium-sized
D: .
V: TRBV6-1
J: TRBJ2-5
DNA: TGTGCCAGCAGTGAAGCGCTAGGAGCGTCAATGGGAGAGACCCAGTACTTC
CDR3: CASSEALGASMGETQYF

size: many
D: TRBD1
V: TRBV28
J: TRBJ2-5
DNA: TGTGCCAGCAGCCTACGGGACAGTCGTAAAGAGACCCAGTACTTC
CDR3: CASSLRDSRKETQYF

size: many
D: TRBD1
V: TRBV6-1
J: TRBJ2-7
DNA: TGTGCCAGCAGTGAGGGACAGGGCCACGAGCAGTACTTC
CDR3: CASSEGQGHEQYF

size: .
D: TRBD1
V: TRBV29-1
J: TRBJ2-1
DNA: TGCAGCGTTGAGGAAGGGACAGGGGAGGTTTACAATGAGCAGTTCTTC
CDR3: CSVEEGTGEVYNEQFF

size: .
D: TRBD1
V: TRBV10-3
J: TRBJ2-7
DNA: TGTGCCATCAGTGAGTCCGAGACAGGGATACAGTACTTC
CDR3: CAISESETGIQYF

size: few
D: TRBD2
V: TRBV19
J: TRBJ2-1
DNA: TGTGCCAGTAGTCCCCTAGCGGGACGGTACAATGAGCAGTTCTTC
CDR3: CASSPLAGRYNEQFF

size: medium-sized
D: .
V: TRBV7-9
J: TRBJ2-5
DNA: TGTGCCAGCAGATTGGTACAGGGCGAGACCCAGTACTTC
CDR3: CASRLVQGETQYF

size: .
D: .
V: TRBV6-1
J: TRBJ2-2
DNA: TGTGCCGGGAAAGCCCCCCGAGACACCGGGGAGCTGTTTTTT
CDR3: CAGKAPRDTGELFF

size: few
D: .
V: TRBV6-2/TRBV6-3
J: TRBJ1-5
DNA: TGTGCCAGCAGCAGACAGGTTCCGCCCCAGCATTTT
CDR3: CASSRQVPPQHF

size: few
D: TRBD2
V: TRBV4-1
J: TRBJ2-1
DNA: TGCGCCAGCAGCCAAGATGGGCGGGAGGGCCTAGGCTCCAATGAGCAGTTCTTC
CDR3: CASSQDGREGLGSNEQFF

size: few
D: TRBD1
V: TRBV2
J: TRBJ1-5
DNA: TGTGCCAGCAGTTGGGGACAGGGCAGCAATCAGCCCCAGCATTTT
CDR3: CASSWGQGSNQPQHF

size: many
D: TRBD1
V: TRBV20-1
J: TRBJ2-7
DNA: TGCAGTGCAGCCGGGACAGGCCCTTCTTGGGAGCAGTACTTC
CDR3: CSAAGTGPSWEQYF